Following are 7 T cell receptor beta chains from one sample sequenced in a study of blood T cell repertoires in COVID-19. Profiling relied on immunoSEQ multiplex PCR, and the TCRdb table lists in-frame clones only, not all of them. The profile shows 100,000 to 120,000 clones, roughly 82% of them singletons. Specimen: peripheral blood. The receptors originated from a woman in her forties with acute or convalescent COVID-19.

The CDR3 DNA is TGTGCCAGCAGAAACCGGGACAGGGTTTCGGATACGCAGTATTTT. It codes for CASRNRDRVSDTQYF. This chain uses TRBV6-5 with TRBJ2-3; 9 nucleotides align to TRBD1. V lost 6 bases, J lost 6 bases, and 10 bases stayed unmatched. The CDR3 totals 15 residues. Looked up from germline, CDR1 is MNHEY and CDR2 is SVGAGI.

The CDR3 DNA reads as TGTGCCAGCAGTGGCCGGGACTCTACTCTCTTTTCACCCCTCCACTTT. It codes for CASSGRDSTLFSPLHF. V and J are TRBV25-1 and TRBJ1-6, with D possibly being TRBD1 (5 bases). The V gene's germline CDR1 is MGHDK and CDR2 SYGVNS. This CDR3 comprises 16 residues. V dropped 4 bases and J dropped 9 bases, with 19 bases sitting between them.

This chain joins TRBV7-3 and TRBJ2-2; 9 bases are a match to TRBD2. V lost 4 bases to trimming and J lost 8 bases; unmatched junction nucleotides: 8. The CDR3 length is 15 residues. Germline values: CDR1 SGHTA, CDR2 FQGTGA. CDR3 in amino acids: CASSSTGLAPGELFF. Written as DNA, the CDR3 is TGTGCCAGCAGCTCTACGGGACTAGCCCCGGGGGAGCTGTTTTTT.

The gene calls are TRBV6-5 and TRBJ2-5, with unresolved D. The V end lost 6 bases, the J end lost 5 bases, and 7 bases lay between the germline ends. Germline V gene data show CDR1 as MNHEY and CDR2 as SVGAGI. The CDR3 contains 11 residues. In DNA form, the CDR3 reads TGTGCCAGCAGAACCCGGGAGACCCAGTACTTC. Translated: CASRTRETQYF.

The CDR3 is CASSPGTVRLSGGYGYTF. The CDR3 bases are TGTGCCAGCAGCCCGGGGACAGTAAGGCTAAGCGGAGGCTATGGCTACACCTTC. The chain joins TRBV7-2 to TRBJ1-2, with 7 bases identical to TRBD1. This CDR3 comprises 18 residues. Losses at the gene ends were 5 bases for V and 4 bases for J; bases not matched to a gene: 19. Germline CDR1 SGHTA, CDR2 FQGNSA.

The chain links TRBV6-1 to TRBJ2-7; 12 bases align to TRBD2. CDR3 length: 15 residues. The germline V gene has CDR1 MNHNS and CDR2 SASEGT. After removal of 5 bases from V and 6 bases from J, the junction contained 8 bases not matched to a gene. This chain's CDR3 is CASSPRLAGAGEQYF. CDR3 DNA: TGTGCCAGCAGTCCGCGACTAGCGGGGGCGGGCGAGCAGTACTTC.

CDR3 sequence: CASMGTGSTEAFF. In DNA form, the CDR3 reads TGTGCCAGTATGGGGACAGGTTCAACTGAAGCTTTCTTT. The chain employs TRBV19 and TRBJ1-1; TRBD1 matches 8 bases. The V gene end was trimmed by 7 bases and the J gene end by 5 bases; junction bases not matched to a gene: 6. This CDR3 is built from 13 residues. CDR1 and CDR2 from the germline V gene are LNHDA and SQIVND (reference sequence).